A selection of T cell receptor beta chains follows, all from one sample in a study of cytomegalovirus exposure and HLA in healthy donors. Clones were read by immunoSEQ multiplex PCR, and TCRdb kept only the in-frame ones, dropping some. Seen here are some 180,000 clones, under 85% observed once, and the top ten hold roughly 3%. Specimen: PBMCs. The receptor set was obtained from a male donor in good health and CMV-seronegative. CDR3s include the opening cysteine and the closing phenylalanine or tryptophan. A D gene is named only where the DNA matches it firmly. Size is omitted from some rows. Given values are once, few, many or a class for expanded clones.

d_call: NA; j_call: TRBJ1-1; clone_size: NA; v_call: TRBV5-1; cdr3_aa: CASSFAGSAEAFF; cdr3_nt: TGCGCCAGCAGCTTTGCAGGTAGCGCTGAAGCTTTCTTT
d_call: TRBD2; j_call: TRBJ2-1; clone_size: NA; v_call: TRBV11-3; cdr3_aa: CASSRGPGGYNEQFF; cdr3_nt: TGTGCCAGCAGCCGGGGCCCGGGGGGATACAATGAGCAGTTCTTC
d_call: TRBD1; j_call: TRBJ1-2; clone_size: NA; v_call: TRBV28; cdr3_aa: CASTLTGATAYGYTF; cdr3_nt: TGTGCCAGCACTCTTACAGGGGCGACCGCCTATGGCTACACCTTC
d_call: NA; j_call: TRBJ2-7; clone_size: few; v_call: TRBV28; cdr3_aa: CASSLWTNSYEQYF; cdr3_nt: TGTGCCAGCAGTTTATGGACTAACTCCTACGAGCAGTACTTC
d_call: NA; j_call: TRBJ2-1; clone_size: NA; v_call: TRBV28; cdr3_aa: CASSSAGLSYNEQFF; cdr3_nt: TGTGCCAGCAGTAGTGCAGGCCTCTCCTACAATGAGCAGTTCTTC
d_call: NA; j_call: TRBJ2-3; clone_size: NA; v_call: TRBV10-3; cdr3_aa: CATLLADTQYF; cdr3_nt: TGTGCCACCCTGCTAGCAGATACGCAGTATTTT
d_call: NA; j_call: TRBJ1-5; clone_size: few; v_call: TRBV19; cdr3_aa: CASSINQAQGQPQHF; cdr3_nt: TGTGCCAGTAGTATAAACCAGGCTCAGGGTCAGCCCCAGCATTTT
d_call: NA; j_call: TRBJ2-7; clone_size: few; v_call: TRBV28; cdr3_aa: CASQIPGSFEQYF; cdr3_nt: TGTGCCAGTCAAATCCCCGGGAGTTTCGAGCAGTACTTC
d_call: NA; j_call: TRBJ1-5; clone_size: NA; v_call: TRBV15; cdr3_aa: CATRTGDQPQHF; cdr3_nt: TGTGCCACCAGAACAGGCGATCAGCCCCAGCATTTT
d_call: TRBD1; j_call: TRBJ1-2; clone_size: NA; v_call: TRBV6-4; cdr3_aa: CASSESGGVSWSGYTF; cdr3_nt: TGTGCCAGCAGTGAGTCAGGGGGAGTGAGTTGGTCTGGCTACACCTTC
d_call: TRBD1; j_call: TRBJ1-5; clone_size: once; v_call: TRBV19; cdr3_aa: CASRWGTGASQPQHF; cdr3_nt: TGTGCCAGTAGATGGGGGACAGGGGCAAGTCAGCCCCAGCATTTT
d_call: NA; j_call: TRBJ1-5; clone_size: NA; v_call: TRBV7-8; cdr3_aa: CASSLVENQPQHF; cdr3_nt: TGTGCCAGCAGCTTAGTGGAGAATCAGCCCCAGCATTTT
d_call: NA; j_call: TRBJ2-1; clone_size: NA; v_call: TRBV20-1; cdr3_aa: CSASRSFQFF; cdr3_nt: TGCAGTGCTTCCCGGTCTTTTCAGTTCTTC
d_call: TRBD2; j_call: TRBJ2-3; clone_size: NA; v_call: TRBV9; cdr3_aa: CASSGSGVSTDTQYF; cdr3_nt: TGTGCCAGCAGCGGTAGCGGGGTTAGCACAGATACGCAGTATTTT
d_call: TRBD2; j_call: TRBJ2-3; clone_size: NA; v_call: TRBV6-5; cdr3_aa: CASISRTSGTDTQYF; cdr3_nt: TGTGCCAGCATTTCCCGGACTAGCGGAACAGATACGCAGTATTTT
d_call: TRBD1; j_call: TRBJ1-5; clone_size: NA; v_call: TRBV7-9; cdr3_aa: CASSLGVGGRDQPQHF; cdr3_nt: TGTGCCAGCAGCTTAGGGGTAGGGGGCAGGGATCAGCCCCAGCATTTT
d_call: NA; j_call: TRBJ1-2; clone_size: NA; v_call: TRBV28; cdr3_aa: CASTPGHNINYGYTF; cdr3_nt: TGTGCCAGCACCCCGGGACACAACATTAACTATGGCTACACCTTC
d_call: NA; j_call: TRBJ1-2; clone_size: NA; v_call: TRBV19; cdr3_aa: CASSTSTASYGYTF; cdr3_nt: TGTGCCAGTAGTACCTCGACAGCTTCCTATGGCTACACCTTC
d_call: TRBD1; j_call: TRBJ1-2; clone_size: NA; v_call: TRBV9; cdr3_aa: CASSPRTGLDGYTF; cdr3_nt: TGTGCCAGCAGCCCAAGGACAGGGCTGGATGGCTACACCTTC
d_call: NA; j_call: TRBJ1-1; clone_size: once; v_call: TRBV30; cdr3_aa: CAWSFDSEAFF; cdr3_nt: TGTGCCTGGAGTTTCGACAGTGAAGCTTTCTTT
d_call: NA; j_call: TRBJ1-5; clone_size: NA; v_call: TRBV6-5; cdr3_aa: CASSYNLNQPQHF; cdr3_nt: TGTGCCAGCAGTTACAATCTCAATCAGCCCCAGCATTTT
d_call: NA; j_call: TRBJ1-5; clone_size: once; v_call: TRBV23-1; cdr3_aa: CASSQSWVTGNYYSNQPQHF; cdr3_nt: TGCGCCAGCAGTCAATCGTGGGTAACAGGGAACTATTATAGCAATCAGCCCCAGCATTTT
d_call: NA; j_call: TRBJ2-6; clone_size: NA; v_call: TRBV9; cdr3_aa: CTSSVGGGSGANVLTF; cdr3_nt: TGTACCAGCAGCGTAGGAGGGGGCTCTGGGGCCAACGTCCTGACTTTC
d_call: NA; j_call: TRBJ1-5; clone_size: few; v_call: TRBV5-5; cdr3_aa: CASSLAWSGGSNQPQHF; cdr3_nt: TGTGCCAGCAGCTTGGCTTGGAGCGGGGGGAGCAATCAGCCCCAGCATTTT
d_call: TRBD2; j_call: TRBJ2-1; clone_size: once; v_call: TRBV4-2; cdr3_aa: CASSLRATSGTNEQFF; cdr3_nt: TGTGCCAGCAGCCTCAGGGCTACTAGCGGGACGAATGAGCAGTTCTTC
d_call: NA; j_call: TRBJ1-5; clone_size: NA; v_call: TRBV19; cdr3_aa: CASSTGNQPQHF; cdr3_nt: TGTGCCAGTAGTACAGGGAATCAGCCCCAGCATTTT
d_call: NA; j_call: TRBJ2-1; clone_size: few; v_call: TRBV28; cdr3_aa: CASSEGGEGRWNEQFF; cdr3_nt: TGTGCCAGCTCCGAAGGAGGGGAAGGGAGGTGGAATGAGCAGTTCTTC
d_call: NA; j_call: TRBJ2-6; clone_size: NA; v_call: TRBV7-3; cdr3_aa: CASSGPGGANVLTF; cdr3_nt: TGTGCCAGCAGTGGGCCGGGGGGGGCCAACGTCCTGACTTTC
d_call: NA; j_call: TRBJ2-5; clone_size: few; v_call: TRBV5-1; cdr3_aa: CASSLQDYQETQYF; cdr3_nt: TGCGCCAGCAGCTTGCAGGACTACCAAGAGACCCAGTACTTC
d_call: TRBD2; j_call: TRBJ2-1; clone_size: NA; v_call: TRBV19; cdr3_aa: CASRPIAGGAYNEQFF; cdr3_nt: TGTGCCAGTAGGCCTATAGCGGGAGGGGCCTACAATGAGCAGTTCTTC
d_call: NA; j_call: TRBJ1-2; clone_size: NA; v_call: TRBV21-1; cdr3_aa: CASSRSDNPDRRRWSNYGYTF; cdr3_nt: TGTGCCAGCAGCAGGTCGGATAACCCGGACAGAAGAAGGTGGTCTAACTATGGCTACACCTTC
d_call: NA; j_call: TRBJ1-1; clone_size: NA; v_call: TRBV4-2; cdr3_aa: CASSPRRGGTEAFF; cdr3_nt: TGTGCCAGCAGCCCCAGGCGCGGGGGGACTGAAGCTTTCTTT
d_call: TRBD1; j_call: TRBJ1-5; clone_size: NA; v_call: TRBV7-3; cdr3_aa: CASSEGTGGRDDNQPQHF; cdr3_nt: TGTGCCAGCAGCGAGGGGACAGGGGGCCGGGATGACAATCAGCCCCAGCATTTT
d_call: NA; j_call: TRBJ1-4; clone_size: NA; v_call: TRBV6-5; cdr3_aa: CASSSTGETNEKLFF; cdr3_nt: TGTGCCAGCAGCTCAACGGGGGAAACTAATGAAAAACTGTTTTTT
d_call: NA; j_call: TRBJ2-3; clone_size: few; v_call: TRBV6-5; cdr3_aa: CASSYGRLADTQYF; cdr3_nt: TGTGCCAGCAGTTACGGAAGACTAGCAGATACGCAGTATTTT
d_call: TRBD2; j_call: TRBJ2-1; clone_size: NA; v_call: TRBV12-5; cdr3_aa: CASGFPGERDQQFF; cdr3_nt: TGTGCTAGTGGTTTTCCCGGCGAGCGGGACCAGCAGTTCTTC
d_call: TRBD1; j_call: TRBJ2-7; clone_size: few; v_call: TRBV30; cdr3_aa: CASSGTGVNEQYF; cdr3_nt: TGTGCCTCGTCCGGGACAGGGGTAAACGAGCAGTACTTC
d_call: NA; j_call: TRBJ2-3; clone_size: few; v_call: TRBV4-1; cdr3_aa: CASQRGDIRRDTQYF; cdr3_nt: TGCGCCAGCCAACGTGGGGACATACGGCGAGATACGCAGTATTTT
d_call: NA; j_call: TRBJ2-4; clone_size: NA; v_call: TRBV6-1; cdr3_aa: CASRAGRPKNIQYF; cdr3_nt: TGTGCCAGCAGGGCGGGACGGCCAAAAAACATTCAGTACTTC
d_call: NA; j_call: TRBJ2-3; clone_size: NA; v_call: TRBV5-1; cdr3_aa: CASGGEADTQYF; cdr3_nt: TGCGCCAGCGGAGGGGAGGCAGATACGCAGTATTTT
d_call: NA; j_call: TRBJ1-6; clone_size: NA; v_call: TRBV11-3; cdr3_aa: CASSLVTLHF; cdr3_nt: TGTGCCAGCAGCTTAGTTACCCTCCACTTT
d_call: TRBD2; j_call: TRBJ2-3; clone_size: NA; v_call: TRBV15; cdr3_aa: CATSRGGLAGALGTDTQYF; cdr3_nt: TGTGCCACCAGCAGAGGTGGGCTAGCGGGAGCCCTCGGCACAGATACGCAGTATTTT
d_call: NA; j_call: TRBJ1-3; clone_size: once; v_call: TRBV11-2; cdr3_aa: CASSLVFRGSGNTIYF; cdr3_nt: TGTGCCAGCAGCTTAGTTTTCAGGGGTTCTGGAAACACCATATATTTT
d_call: NA; j_call: TRBJ1-4; clone_size: NA; v_call: TRBV28; cdr3_aa: CASSWAATNEKLFF; cdr3_nt: TGTGCCAGCAGTTGGGCAGCAACTAATGAAAAACTGTTTTTT
d_call: TRBD1; j_call: TRBJ1-6; clone_size: few; v_call: TRBV11-2; cdr3_aa: CASSLGTGVSPLHF; cdr3_nt: TGTGCCAGCAGCTTAGGGACAGGGGTCTCACCCCTCCACTTT